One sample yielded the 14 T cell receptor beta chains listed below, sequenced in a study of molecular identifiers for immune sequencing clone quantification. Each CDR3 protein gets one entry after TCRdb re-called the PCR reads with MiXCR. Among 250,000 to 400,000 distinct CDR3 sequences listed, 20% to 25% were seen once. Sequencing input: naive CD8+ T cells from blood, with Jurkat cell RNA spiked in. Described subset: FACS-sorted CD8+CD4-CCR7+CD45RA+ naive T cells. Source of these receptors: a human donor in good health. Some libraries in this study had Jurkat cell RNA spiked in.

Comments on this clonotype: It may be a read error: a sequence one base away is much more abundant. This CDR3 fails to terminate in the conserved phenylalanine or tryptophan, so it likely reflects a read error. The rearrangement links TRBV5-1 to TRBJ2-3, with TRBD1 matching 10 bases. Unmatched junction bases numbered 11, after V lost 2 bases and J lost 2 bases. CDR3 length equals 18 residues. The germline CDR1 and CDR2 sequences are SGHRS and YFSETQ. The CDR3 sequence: CASSFSGTGAPVTDTQYL. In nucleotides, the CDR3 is TGCGCCAGCAGCTTTTCCGGGACAGGGGCTCCAGTCACAGATACGCAGTATCTT.

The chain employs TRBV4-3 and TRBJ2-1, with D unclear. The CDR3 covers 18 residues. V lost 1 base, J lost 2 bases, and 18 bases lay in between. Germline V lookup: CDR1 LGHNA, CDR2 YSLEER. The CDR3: CASSQVALPPSAYNEQFF. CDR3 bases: TGCGCCAGCAGCCAAGTGGCTCTACCTCCAAGCGCCTACAATGAGCAGTTCTTC.

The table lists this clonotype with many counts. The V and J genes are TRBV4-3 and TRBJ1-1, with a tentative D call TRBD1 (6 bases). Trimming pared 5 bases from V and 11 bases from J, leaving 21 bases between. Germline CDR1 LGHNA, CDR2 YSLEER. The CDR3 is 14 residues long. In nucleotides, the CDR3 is TGCGCCAGCAGCTCACGGACTCCTAATCAGGGGGCTTTCTTT. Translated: CASSSRTPNQGAFF.

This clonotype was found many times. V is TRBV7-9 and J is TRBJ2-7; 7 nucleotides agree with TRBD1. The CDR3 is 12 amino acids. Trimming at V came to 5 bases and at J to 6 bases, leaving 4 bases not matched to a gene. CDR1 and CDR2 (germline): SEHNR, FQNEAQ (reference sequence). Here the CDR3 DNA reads TGTGCCAGCAGCCGACAGGGTGGCGAGCAGTACTTC. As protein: CASSRQGGEQYF.

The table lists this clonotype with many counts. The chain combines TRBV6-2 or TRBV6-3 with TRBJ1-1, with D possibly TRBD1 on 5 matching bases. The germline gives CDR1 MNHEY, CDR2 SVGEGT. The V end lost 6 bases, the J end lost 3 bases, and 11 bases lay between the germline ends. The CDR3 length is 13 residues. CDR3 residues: CASSWDFDTEAFF. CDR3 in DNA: TGTGCCAGCAGCTGGGACTTCGACACTGAAGCTTTCTTT.

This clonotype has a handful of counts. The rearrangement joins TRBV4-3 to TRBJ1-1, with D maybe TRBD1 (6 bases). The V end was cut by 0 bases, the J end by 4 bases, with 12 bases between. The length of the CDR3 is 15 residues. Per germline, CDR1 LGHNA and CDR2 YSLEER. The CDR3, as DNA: TGCGCCAGCAGCCAAGATCCGGGGGCGCCCACTGAAGCTTTCTTT. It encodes CASSQDPGAPTEAFF.

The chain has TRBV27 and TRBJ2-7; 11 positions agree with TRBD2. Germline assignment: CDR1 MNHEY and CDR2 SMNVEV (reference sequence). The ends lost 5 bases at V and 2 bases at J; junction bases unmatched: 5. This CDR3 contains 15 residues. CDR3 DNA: TGTGCCAGCAGTACAGCTAGCGGGGGGACCTACGAGCAGTACTTC. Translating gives CASSTASGGTYEQYF.

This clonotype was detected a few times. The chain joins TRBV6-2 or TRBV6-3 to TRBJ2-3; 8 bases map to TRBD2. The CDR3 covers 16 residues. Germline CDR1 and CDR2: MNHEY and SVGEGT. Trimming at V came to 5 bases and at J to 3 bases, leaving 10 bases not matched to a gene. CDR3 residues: CASSETSAVGTDTQYF. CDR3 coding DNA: TGTGCCAGCAGTGAGACTAGCGCGGTTGGAACAGATACGCAGTATTTT.

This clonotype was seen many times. CDR3 loop: CASSPQDDQNTEAFF. The CDR3 coding sequence is TGTGCCAGCAGCCCCCAGGACGATCAGAACACTGAAGCTTTCTTT. The rearrangement uses TRBV5-4 and TRBJ1-1; the D is unclear. This CDR3 is built from 15 residues. Germline V gene sequence: CDR1 SGHNT, CDR2 YYREEE (reference sequence). With 4 bases removed from V and 1 base from J, the gap between germline ends came to 14 bases.

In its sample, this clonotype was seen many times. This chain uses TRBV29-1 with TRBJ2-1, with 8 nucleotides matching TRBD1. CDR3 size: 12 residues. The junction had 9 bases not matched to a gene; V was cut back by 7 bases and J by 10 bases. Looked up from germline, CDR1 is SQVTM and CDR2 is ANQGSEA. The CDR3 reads CSARTGLEEQFF. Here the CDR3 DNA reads TGCAGCGCCCGGACAGGGCTGGAGGAGCAGTTCTTC.

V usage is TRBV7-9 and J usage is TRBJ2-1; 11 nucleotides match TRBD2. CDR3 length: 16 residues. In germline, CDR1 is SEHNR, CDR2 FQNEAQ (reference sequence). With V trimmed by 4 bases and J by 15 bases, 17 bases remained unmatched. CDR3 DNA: TGTGCCAGCAGCTCTTTAGCGGGAGGGCCGCTTAATGAGTGGTTCTTC. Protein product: CASSSLAGGPLNEWFF. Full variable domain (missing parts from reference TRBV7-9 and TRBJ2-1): DTGVSQNPRHKITKRGQNVTFRCDPISEHNRLYWYRQTLGQGPEFLTYFQNEAQLEKSRLLSDRFSAERPKGSFSTLEIQRTEQGDSAMYLCASSSLAGGPLNEWFFGPGTRLTVL.

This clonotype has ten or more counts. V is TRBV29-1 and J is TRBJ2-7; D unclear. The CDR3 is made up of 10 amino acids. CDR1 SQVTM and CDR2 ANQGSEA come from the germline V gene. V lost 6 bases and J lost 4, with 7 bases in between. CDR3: CSVLMYEQYF. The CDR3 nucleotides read TGCAGCGTCCTAATGTACGAGCAGTACTTC.

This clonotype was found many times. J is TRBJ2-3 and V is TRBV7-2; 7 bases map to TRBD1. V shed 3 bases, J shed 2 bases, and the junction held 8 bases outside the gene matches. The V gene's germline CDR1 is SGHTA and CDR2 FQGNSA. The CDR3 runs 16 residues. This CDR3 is CASSFPRGGDTDTQYF. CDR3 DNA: TGTGCCAGCAGCTTCCCCCGAGGGGGCGACACAGATACGCAGTATTTT.

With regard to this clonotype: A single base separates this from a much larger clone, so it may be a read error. In DNA form, the CDR3 reads TGTGCCACCAGTGACACAGGCGGGAGTATCAATGAGCAGTCCTTC. Translation: CATSDTGGSINEQSF. The genes are TRBV24-1 and TRBJ2-1; the match to TRBD2 covers 7 bases. The germline V gene has CDR1 KGHDR and CDR2 SFDVKD. The CDR3 extends over 15 amino acids.